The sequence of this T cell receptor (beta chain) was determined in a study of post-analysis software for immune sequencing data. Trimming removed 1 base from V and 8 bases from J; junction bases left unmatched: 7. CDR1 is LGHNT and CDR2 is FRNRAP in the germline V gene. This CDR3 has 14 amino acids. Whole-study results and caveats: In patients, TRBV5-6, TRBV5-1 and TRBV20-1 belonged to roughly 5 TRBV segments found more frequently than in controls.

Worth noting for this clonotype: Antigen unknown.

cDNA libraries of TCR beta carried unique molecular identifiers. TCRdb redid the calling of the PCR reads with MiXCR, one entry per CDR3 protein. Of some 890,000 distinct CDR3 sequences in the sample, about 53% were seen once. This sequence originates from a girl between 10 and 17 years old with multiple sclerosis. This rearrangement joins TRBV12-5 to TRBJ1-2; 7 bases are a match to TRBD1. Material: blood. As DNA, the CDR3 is TGTGCTAGTGGTTTGGAACAGGGGAGCGGAGGCTACACCTTC. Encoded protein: CASGLEQGSGGYTF.